These 30 T cell receptor beta chains came from one sample sequenced in a study of CD8+ T cells in alopecia areata. Investigators isolated RNA and reverse transcribed it into cDNA to act as the sequencing template. TCRdb keeps only in-frame clones here, not all; method: immunoSEQ multiplex PCR. The sample consists of tens of thousands of clones, approximately 64% of them appearing once. The sample consisted of CD8+ T cells sorted from blood, taken at week 0. All receptors come from a human donor with alopecia areata.

The V and J genes are TRBV6-5 and TRBJ1-5; 9 bases line up with TRBD1. Germline V gene data show CDR1 as MNHEY and CDR2 as SVGAGI. J gave up 3 bases and V 5 bases, and 5 bases lay outside the gene matches. The CDR3 runs 15 residues. The CDR3 nucleotides are TGTGCCAGCAGTCCAAACAGGGGGCTCAATCAGCCCCAGCATTTT. As protein: CASSPNRGLNQPQHF.

CDR3 loop: CASSLGQGVGELFF. The CDR3 coding sequence is TGTGCCAGCAGTTTAGGGCAGGGGGTCGGCGAGCTGTTTTTT. The chain is built from TRBV28 and TRBJ2-2; 7 bases match TRBD1. Losses at the gene ends were 2 bases for V and 11 bases for J; bases not matched to a gene: 8. Germline lookup yields CDR1 MDHEN and CDR2 SYDVKM. CDR3 length: 14 residues.

This clone was recorded at least ten times. The gene calls are TRBV21-1 and TRBJ2-3; no DNA check was done on the table's D call, TRBD1. TRBV21-1 is listed as a pseudogene. CDR3 size: 14 residues. DNA of the CDR3: TGTGCCAGCAGCGCTCGACAGGGGACAGATACGCAGTATTTT. This translates into CASSARQGTDTQYF.

V usage is TRBV27 and J usage is TRBJ2-3; D ambiguous. This CDR3 is built from 12 residues. The V gene's germline CDR1 is MNHEY and CDR2 SMNVEV (reference sequence). With 6 bases removed from V and 4 bases from J, the gap between germline ends came to 8 bases. The CDR3 region is CASSRPPDTQYF. CDR3 bases: TGTGCCAGCAGCCGCCCACCAGATACGCAGTATTTT.

The chain carries TRBV29-1 and TRBJ1-5; TRBD1 matches 7 bases. Looked up from germline, CDR1 is SQVTM and CDR2 is ANQGSEA. The CDR3 contains 12 residues. The trim removed 8 bases at V and 2 bases at J, leaving 3 bases unmatched. CDR3 protein: CSTDRGNQPQHF. In nucleotides, the CDR3 is TGCAGCACCGACAGGGGCAATCAGCCCCAGCATTTT. The entire variable domain, with the rest obtained from reference TRBV29-1 and TRBJ1-5, is as follows: SAVISQKPSRDICQRGTSLTIQCQVDSQVTMMFWYRQQPGQSLTLIATANQGSEATYESGFVIDKFPISRPNLTFSTLTVSNMSPEDSSIYLCSTDRGNQPQHFGDGTRLSIL.

CDR3 bases: TGTGCCAGCGCAGGACTAGCGGCCAATGAGCAGTTCTTC. It specifies CASAGLAANEQFF. The V call is TRBV6-5, the J call TRBJ2-1; TRBD2 matches 10 bases. Germline CDR1 reads MNHEY; CDR2 reads SVGAGI. The CDR3 is 13 residues long. Unmatched junction bases numbered 4, after V lost 8 bases and J lost 6 bases.

As for this clone: Other DNA sequences within the sample encode an identical CDR3. The genes are TRBV7-9 and TRBJ2-1; D gene ambiguous. V lost 1 base, J lost 6 bases, and 4 bases lay in between. The CDR3 runs to 12 residues. Germline loops: CDR1 SEHNR, CDR2 FQNEAQ (reference sequence). CDR3 region: CASSLEGNEQFF. In DNA form, the CDR3 reads TGTGCCAGCAGCTTAGAGGGCAATGAGCAGTTCTTC.

CDR3 region: CASSLGQPNYGYTF. CDR3 coding DNA: TGTGCCAGCAGCTTAGGACAGCCGAACTATGGCTACACCTTC. The chain is built from TRBV5-6 and TRBJ1-2; maybe TRBD1 (6 bases). Trimming shortened V by 2 bases and J by 2 bases, and 10 bases separated the two germline ends. This CDR3 contains 14 residues. Germline-derived CDR1 and CDR2 are SGHDT and YYEEEE.

Turning to this clone: The junction differs from germline at one of its ends, possibly a read error. The chain uses TRBV9 and TRBJ1-2; D might be TRBD1 (6 bases). Germline loops: CDR1 SGDLS, CDR2 YYNGEE. This CDR3 contains 12 residues. In nucleotides, the CDR3 is TGTGCCAGCAGCACACCGGGACATGAGGCCCTCTTC. Encoded protein: CASSTPGHEALF. The full variable domain, with the rest looked up from reference TRBV9 and TRBJ1-2, is DSGVTQTPKHLITATGQRVTLRCSPRSGDLSVYWYQQSLDQGLQFLIQYYNGEERAKGNILERFSAQQFPDLHSELNLSSLELGDSALYFCASSTPGHEALFGSGTRLTVV.

The chain has TRBV30 and TRBJ2-1, with D uncertain. The V gene lost 4 bases and the J gene lost 7 bases, with 8 bases spanning the gap. Germline V gene data show CDR1 as GTSNPN and CDR2 as SVGIG (reference sequence). The CDR3 runs 11 residues. In nucleotides, the CDR3 is TGTGCCTGGACCTACTTAAATGAGCAGTTCTTC. Protein sequence: CAWTYLNEQFF.

The J gene is TRBJ2-7, the V gene TRBV27; unclear D gene. The CDR3 is 10 amino acids. Trimming left V 8 bases short and J 4 bases short, with 6 bases between. Germline V gene sequence: CDR1 MNHEY, CDR2 SMNVEV (reference sequence). The CDR3 DNA is TGTGCCAGCGTCTCATACGAGCAGTACTTC. It yields the protein CASVSYEQYF.

The chain links TRBV7-6 to TRBJ1-1, with D perhaps TRBD1 (5 bases). Germline V gene sequence: CDR1 SGHVS, CDR2 FNYEAQ. CDR3 length: 15 amino acids. Trimming stripped 1 base from V and 1 base from J, with 10 bases between. CDR3 DNA: TGTGCCAGCAGCTTAGTGGCGGACACGAACACTGAAGCTTTCTTT. It encodes CASSLVADTNTEAFF.

The V and J genes are TRBV29-1 and TRBJ2-1; 10 bases agree with TRBD2. This CDR3 region has 15 residues. V gave up 8 bases and J gave up 5 bases; unmatched junction bases: 12. Germline CDR1 reads SQVTM; CDR2 reads ANQGSEA. This chain's CDR3 is CSTRGVGTSDNEQFF. In DNA form, the CDR3 reads TGCAGCACTCGGGGGGTCGGGACTAGCGACAATGAGCAGTTCTTC.

CDR3 nucleotide sequence: TGTGCCAGCAGCCCGAAAACTAGCGGGAGTAACAATGAGCAGTTCTTC. Residues: CASSPKTSGSNNEQFF. This rearrangement joins TRBV9 to TRBJ2-1, with TRBD2 identical over 11 bases. This CDR3 comprises 16 residues. V dropped 4 bases and J dropped 5; count of bases not matched to a gene: 8. Germline assignment: CDR1 SGDLS and CDR2 YYNGEE. Together with reference TRBV9 and TRBJ2-1, the CDR3 gives the full variable domain: DSGVTQTPKHLITATGQRVTLRCSPRSGDLSVYWYQQSLDQGLQFLIQYYNGEERAKGNILERFSAQQFPDLHSELNLSSLELGDSALYFCASSPKTSGSNNEQFFGPGTRLTVL.

The chain recombines TRBV7-2 with TRBJ2-1; the D gene could be TRBD1 or TRBD2 (5 bases each). The V and J ends lost 1 base and 3 bases respectively, with 13 bases between them. The CDR3 has 16 amino acids. CDR1 and CDR2 (germline): SGHTA, FQGNSA. For the CDR3, the DNA is TGTGCCAGCAGCTTAGGGGTAGGGGAGTTCTACAATGAGCAGTTCTTC. Translation gives CASSLGVGEFYNEQFF.

The rearrangement joins TRBV9 to TRBJ1-1; D uncertain. V dropped 0 bases and J dropped 0 bases, with 12 bases sitting between them. CDR1 and CDR2 (germline): SGDLS, YYNGEE. This CDR3 spans 16 amino acids. The CDR3 is CASSVESDLMNTEAFF. For the CDR3, the DNA is TGTGCCAGCAGCGTAGAGTCGGACCTCATGAACACTGAAGCTTTCTTT.

This sequence joins TRBV11-2 and TRBJ1-4; TRBD1 matches at 7 bases. Germline values: CDR1 SGHAT, CDR2 FQNNGV. The V gene end was trimmed by 4 bases and the J gene end by 8 bases; junction bases not matched to a gene: 7. This CDR3 contains 14 residues. CDR3 region: CASSSKGAGEKLFF. The CDR3 bases are TGTGCCAGCAGCTCAAAGGGGGCCGGGGAAAAACTGTTTTTT.

This chain uses TRBV2 with TRBJ2-5, with unresolved D. CDR3 length: 11 residues. Between the trimmed V and J ends, which lost 4 bases and 4 bases, there was a span of 4 bases. Germline V gene data show CDR1 as SNHLY and CDR2 as FYNNEI. CDR3 in amino acids: CASSGRETQYF. DNA for the CDR3: TGTGCCAGCAGTGGCCGAGAGACCCAGTACTTC.

The chain's CDR3 is CASSLAGTGYGQYF. The CDR3 bases are TGTGCCAGCAGTTTAGCCGGGACAGGGTATGGGCAGTACTTC. This chain connects TRBV27 to TRBJ2-7, with 9 bases matching TRBD1. V trimming: 2 bases; J trimming: 9 bases; junction bases outside the gene matches: 8. Germline CDR1 MNHEY, CDR2 SMNVEV (reference sequence). This CDR3 contains 14 residues.

V is TRBV2 and J is TRBJ2-1, with D hard to call. The CDR3 is made up of 13 amino acids. Germline lookup yields CDR1 SNHLY and CDR2 FYNNEI. The germline V and J ends were trimmed by 4 bases and 3 bases, with 7 bases remaining between them. The CDR3 nucleotides read TGTGCCAGCAGTGGGCGGAACTACAATGAGCAGTTCTTC. Amino acids: CASSGRNYNEQFF.

J is TRBJ2-5 and V is TRBV6-5; D is perhaps TRBD1 or TRBD2 (5 bases each). Trimming removed 4 bases from V and 1 base from J, with 16 bases in between. The germline V gene encodes CDR1 MNHEY and CDR2 SVGAGI. This CDR3 has 16 residues. The DNA for the CDR3 is TGTGCCAGCAGTTGGGCCCCGGGACGGCTCCAAGAGACCCAGTACTTC. Its translation is CASSWAPGRLQETQYF.

The rearrangement uses TRBV7-2 and TRBJ2-7; TRBD2 is a possible D gene (5 bases). The germline V gene has CDR1 SGHTA and CDR2 FQGNSA. The V and J ends lost 2 bases and 4 bases respectively, with 15 bases between them. CDR3 length equals 15 residues. For the CDR3, the DNA is TGTGCCAGCAGCTTAACGGACTCCCTTGGATACGAGCAGTACTTC. Protein product: CASSLTDSLGYEQYF.

This clone was detected a few times. The gene calls are TRBV10-3 and TRBJ2-3; D remains unclear. CDR3 length equals 13 residues. CDR1 ENHRY and CDR2 SYGVKD come from the germline V gene. With 4 bases removed from V and 6 bases from J, the gap between germline ends came to 11 bases. CDR3 sequence (DNA): TGTGCCATCAGTGCCGATACTTGGGATACGCAGTATTTT. It yields the protein CAISADTWDTQYF.

This clone turned up a few times. The rearrangement uses TRBV7-9 and TRBJ1-1; TRBD1 aligns across 7 bases. Losses at the gene ends were 7 bases for V and 1 base for J; bases not matched to a gene: 6. CDR1 is SEHNR and CDR2 is FQNEAQ in the germline V gene (reference sequence). This CDR3 is 14 amino acids long. The CDR3 sequence: CASIPGQRNTEAFF. The CDR3 DNA sequence: TGTGCCAGCATCCCGGGACAGCGGAACACTGAAGCTTTCTTT. The full variable domain, in which reference TRBV7-9 and TRBJ1-1 provide the parts outside the CDR3, is DTGVSQNPRHKITKRGQNVTFRCDPISEHNRLYWYRQTLGQGPEFLTYFQNEAQLEKSRLLSDRFSAERPKGSFSTLEIQRTEQGDSAMYLCASIPGQRNTEAFFGQGTRLTVV.

This chain connects TRBV4-2 to TRBJ2-3; 8 nucleotides line up with TRBD2. This CDR3 comprises 16 residues. Looked up from germline, CDR1 is LGHNA and CDR2 is YNFKEQ. V gave up 0 bases and J gave up 4 bases; unmatched junction bases: 6. The CDR3 sequence: CASSQEHSGGPDTQYF. In DNA form, the CDR3 reads TGTGCCAGCAGCCAAGAACATTCGGGGGGGCCAGATACGCAGTATTTT.

This sequence joins TRBV27 and TRBJ2-1, with TRBD2 matching 15 bases. Germline V gene sequence: CDR1 MNHEY, CDR2 SMNVEV (reference sequence). This CDR3 is 17 amino acids long. Trimming at V came to 4 bases and at J to 8 bases, leaving 9 bases not matched to a gene. This CDR3 is CASSSRTSGRARDEQFF. For the CDR3, the DNA is TGTGCCAGCAGTTCTCGGACTAGCGGGAGGGCCCGGGATGAGCAGTTCTTC.

The chain employs TRBV23-1 and TRBJ2-7; D may be TRBD1 (6 bases). TRBV23-1 is an open reading frame whose function is uncertain. V was trimmed by 0 bases and J by 2 bases, leaving 8 bases between them. This CDR3 is 14 amino acids long. This chain's CDR3 is CASSQSDSTYEQYF. In nucleotides, the CDR3 is TGCGCCAGCAGTCAATCGGACAGTACCTACGAGCAGTACTTC.

The chain has TRBV7-6 and TRBJ1-1; 8 bases line up with TRBD1. J lost 1 base, V lost 1 base, and 5 bases had no gene match. Germline CDR1 is SGHVS and CDR2 is FNYEAQ. The CDR3 covers 16 residues. The CDR3: CASSLEVTGANTEAFF. The CDR3 DNA is TGTGCCAGCAGCTTAGAGGTGACAGGGGCGAACACTGAAGCTTTCTTT.

This clone was observed a few times. The rearrangement joins TRBV13 to TRBJ1-2, with D unresolved. Germline CDR1 is PRHDT and CDR2 is FYEKMQ (reference sequence). This CDR3 is built from 15 residues. Trimming shortened V by 0 bases and J by 4 bases, and 12 bases separated the two germline ends. In DNA, the CDR3 is TGTGCCAGCAGCTTAGGCGGCAGGCAAGTCTATGGCTACACCTTC. Amino acids: CASSLGGRQVYGYTF.

The CDR3 here is CASSPGQGHNTEAFF. For the CDR3, the DNA is TGTGCCAGCAGTCCGGGACAGGGACATAACACTGAAGCTTTCTTT. This chain joins TRBV27 and TRBJ1-1; 9 nucleotides match TRBD1. The germline gives CDR1 MNHEY, CDR2 SMNVEV (reference sequence). The CDR3 has 15 residues. After removal of 5 bases from V and 2 bases from J, the junction contained 6 bases not matched to a gene.